These 14 T cell receptor beta chains share one sample of origin, sequenced in a study of blood T cell repertoires in COVID-19. Measured with immunoSEQ multiplex PCR; TCRdb has only the in-frame clones, and not every one. The sample shows 85,000 to 100,000 clones, around 88% of them seen only once. The sample was peripheral blood. Source of these receptors: a man over 45 with COVID-19, enrolled during active disease.

The V gene is TRBV23-1, the J gene TRBJ1-4, with TRBD1 matching over 8 bases. TRBV23-1 is annotated as an ORF whose role is uncertain. The V gene end was trimmed by 3 bases and the J gene end by 7 bases; junction bases not matched to a gene: 7. The CDR3 extends over 15 amino acids. The CDR3 DNA reads TGCGCCAGCAGTCACTCTACAGGGGGGAGTGAAAAACTGTTTTTT. Protein sequence: CASSHSTGGSEKLFF.

The chain links TRBV19 to TRBJ2-3, with TRBD2 identical over 10 bases. Germline CDR1 and CDR2: LNHDA and SQIVND (reference sequence). The length of the CDR3 is 15 residues. V lost 7 bases, J lost 4 bases, and 8 bases stayed unmatched. This chain's CDR3 is CASKGASGGADTQYF. The CDR3 nucleotides read TGTGCCAGTAAGGGGGCTAGCGGGGGAGCAGATACGCAGTATTTT.

This clone was observed a single time. V usage is TRBV10-2 and J usage is TRBJ1-6; 7 bases fit TRBD1. The V gene's germline CDR1 is WSHSY and CDR2 SAAADI. The CDR3 totals 15 residues. Germline trimming cut 6 bases from V and 3 bases from J; bases unmatched to any gene: 5. The CDR3 DNA is TGCGCCAGCAGGGAGGGGGACAGCTATAATTCACCCCTCCACTTT. Protein: CASREGDSYNSPLHF.

The chain joins TRBV18 to TRBJ2-1; 12 positions agree with TRBD1. Germline CDR1 KGHSH, CDR2 LQKENI. The CDR3 length is 16 residues. V dropped 3 bases and J dropped 5; count of bases not matched to a gene: 5. CDR3 sequence (DNA): TGTGCCAGCTCACCGCGGGGACAGGGGGCGAACAATGAGCAGTTCTTC. Its translation is CASSPRGQGANNEQFF.

This chain links TRBV20-1 with TRBJ2-2, with TRBD2 matching 13 bases. CDR3 length: 15 amino acids. Germline V gene sequence: CDR1 DFQATT, CDR2 SNEGSKA (reference sequence). With V trimmed by 3 bases and J by 5 bases, 3 bases remained unmatched. The CDR3 spells CSASGLAGATGELFF. CDR3 DNA sequence: TGCAGTGCTAGTGGACTAGCGGGGGCTACCGGGGAGCTGTTTTTT.

The chain carries TRBV5-4 and TRBJ1-1; 9 bases match TRBD1. Germline-derived CDR1 and CDR2 are SGHNT and YYREEE (reference sequence). The trim removed 2 bases at V and 7 bases at J, leaving 9 bases unmatched. CDR3 size: 15 residues. CDR3 in DNA: TGTGCCAGCAGCTTAGCCGGGACAGGGTTTCGTGAAGCTTTCTTT. Translated: CASSLAGTGFREAFF.

V gene TRBV25-1 combines with J gene TRBJ2-3, with D possibly being TRBD2 (6 bases). Germline values: CDR1 MGHDK, CDR2 SYGVNS. The V end lost 8 bases, the J end lost 1 base, and 13 bases lay between the germline ends. This CDR3 comprises 14 residues. The CDR3 reads CASGRGGGTDTQYF. CDR3 coding DNA: TGTGCCAGCGGGCGAGGCGGGGGCACAGATACGCAGTATTTT.

The rearrangement links TRBV6-5 to TRBJ1-2; TRBD1 might be the D (6 bases). CDR1 and CDR2 (germline): MNHEY, SVGAGI. This CDR3 comprises 13 residues. V was trimmed by 5 bases and J by 2 bases, leaving 9 bases between them. The CDR3 loop reads CASSTTGNYGYTF. The CDR3 nucleotides are TGTGCCAGCAGTACGACAGGCAACTATGGCTACACCTTC.

For the CDR3, the DNA is TGTGCCATCAGTGAGCAGTGGGGCGGGGACCGGGAGGTCCAGTACTTC. This translates into CAISEQWGGDREVQYF. This sequence joins TRBV10-3 and TRBJ2-5, with 7 nucleotides matching TRBD2. Trimming took 2 bases from V and 10 from J; bases not matched to a gene: 16. CDR3 length equals 16 residues. Germline values: CDR1 ENHRY, CDR2 SYGVKD.

V usage is TRBV15 and J usage is TRBJ1-2; no clear D. This CDR3 has 16 residues. Trimming shortened V by 5 bases and J by 2 bases, and 18 bases separated the two germline ends. CDR1 and CDR2 (germline): LNHNV, YYDKDF (reference sequence). The DNA of the CDR3 is TGTGCCACCAGCGGTCGTGGCAGAGGCTTAAACTATGGCTACACCTTC. The encoded protein is CATSGRGRGLNYGYTF.

The gene calls are TRBV18 and TRBJ2-7, with D unresolved. The CDR3 loop spans 14 amino acids. The germline CDR1 and CDR2 sequences are KGHSH and LQKENI. Trimming took 0 bases from V and 0 from J, leaving 6 bases between them. CDR3: CASSPPLDSYEQYF. DNA of the CDR3: TGTGCCAGCTCACCACCACTCGACTCCTACGAGCAGTACTTC.

This clone was seen once. The V gene is TRBV10-2, the J gene TRBJ2-7, with D maybe TRBD1 (5 bases). V was pared by 8 bases and J by 2 bases, with 13 bases between. CDR3 length equals 13 residues. Germline V lookup: CDR1 WSHSY, CDR2 SAAADI. CDR3 loop: CASRNTGPYEQYF. Here the CDR3 DNA reads TGCGCCAGCCGGAATACAGGTCCCTACGAGCAGTACTTC.

V and J are TRBV18 and TRBJ1-5; no reliable D call. Germline V gene sequence: CDR1 KGHSH, CDR2 LQKENI. V lost 2 bases and J 9 bases, leaving 17 bases between the germline ends. The CDR3 is 15 residues long. CDR3 DNA sequence: TGTGCCAGCTCACCAGAACAGACCGGAGGATCGCCCCAGCATTTT. Its translation is CASSPEQTGGSPQHF. The full variable domain, with the rest looked up from reference TRBV18 and TRBJ1-5, is NAGVMQNPRHLVRRRGQEARLRCSPMKGHSHVYWYRQLPEEGLKFMVYLQKENIIDESGMPKERFSAEFPKEGPSILRIQQVVRGDSAAYFCASSPEQTGGSPQHFGDGTRLSIL.

This clone appeared once. The chain is built from TRBV5-4 and TRBJ1-1; TRBD1 aligns across 8 bases. Germline loops: CDR1 SGHNT, CDR2 YYREEE (reference sequence). After removal of 4 bases from V and 1 base from J, the junction contained 3 bases not matched to a gene. CDR3 size: 14 residues. DNA of the CDR3: TGTGCCAGCAGCCCGGGGACAGGGAACACTGAAGCTTTCTTT. Translation gives CASSPGTGNTEAFF.